This TCR beta chain is drawn from a study of CD8+ T cells in alopecia areata. Study-level background: The drug, tofacitinib, lasted 6 to 18 months, followed by 6 months off drug. Overall study findings and caveats: In lesional scalp, particularly from alopecia totalis/universalis, clonality was higher than in normal scalp.

The table lists this clone with a few counts. The antigen is unknown. Specified treatment: oral pan-JAK inhibitor, 5-10 mg twice daily. In each case, RNA was isolated and then reverse transcribed into cDNA as the sequencing template. This table comes from immunoSEQ multiplex PCR, and its TCRdb copy is limited to in-frame clones, with some not included. This sample yields approximately 200,000 clones, of which 40% to 45% are seen a single time; about 2.4% belongs to the top ten. The V gene's germline CDR1 is SGHRS and CDR2 YFSETQ. The CDR3 contains 15 residues. V lost 0 bases, J lost 8 bases, and 15 bases lay in between.

This chain joins TRBV5-1 and TRBJ2-1; D tentatively fits TRBD1 or TRBD2 (7 bases each). This TCR came from a human donor with alopecia areata. This sample comprised CD4+ T cells sorted from blood, obtained around week 36, from a patient treated with tofacitinib. The CDR3 nucleotides read TGCGCCAGCAGCTTGGTTCAGGGGGAGGGTGATGAGCAGTTCTTC. Translation: CASSLVQGEGDEQFF. Looking up the rest from reference TRBV5-1 and TRBJ2-1 gives the full variable domain: KAGVTQTPRYLIKTRGQQVTLSCSPISGHRSVSWYQQTPGQGLQFLFEYFSETQRNKGNFPGRFSGRQFSNSRSEMNVSTLELGDSALYLCASSLVQGEGDEQFFGPGTRLTVL.